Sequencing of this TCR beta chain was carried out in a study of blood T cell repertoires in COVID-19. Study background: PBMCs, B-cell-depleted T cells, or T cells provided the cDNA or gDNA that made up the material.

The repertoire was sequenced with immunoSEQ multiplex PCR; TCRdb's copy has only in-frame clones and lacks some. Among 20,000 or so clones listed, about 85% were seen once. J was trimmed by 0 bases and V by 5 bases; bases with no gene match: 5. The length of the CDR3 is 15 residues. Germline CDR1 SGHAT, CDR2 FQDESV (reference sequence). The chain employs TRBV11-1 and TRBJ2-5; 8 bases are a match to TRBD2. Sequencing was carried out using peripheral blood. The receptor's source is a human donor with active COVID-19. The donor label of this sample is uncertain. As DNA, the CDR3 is TGTGCCAGCAGCCAGGGACTAGAGTACCAAGAGACCCAGTACTTC. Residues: CASSQGLEYQETQYF. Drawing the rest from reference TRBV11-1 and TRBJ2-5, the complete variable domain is EAEVAQSPRYKITEKSQAVAFWCDPISGHATLYWYRQILGQGPELLVQFQDESVVDDSQLPKDRFSAERLKGVDSTLKIQPAELGDSAMYLCASSQGLEYQETQYFGPGTRLLVL.